The text below deals with one T cell receptor (beta chain). This entry belongs to a study of blood T cell repertoires in COVID-19. Study-wide background: Samples representing acute and convalescent COVID-19 were sourced from the United States, Italy and Spain. T cells, B-cell-depleted T cells, or PBMCs supplied cDNA or gDNA.

Per the study methods: Reference gene primers were amplified, and this amplification served to estimate nucleated cell counts. Using immunoSEQ multiplex PCR, the repertoire was profiled, and TCRdb retains in-frame clones only, with some absent. The V and J calls and clone size come from that table; D and trimming were worked out from the DNA. The profile covers 250,000 to 350,000 clones, with around 89% appearing a single time and under 5% taken by the ten largest. CDR1 is SGHKS and CDR2 is YYEKEE in the germline V gene (reference sequence). Losses at the gene ends were 0 bases for V and 5 bases for J; bases not matched to a gene: 5. The CDR3 length is 16 residues.

Sequenced input: peripheral blood. This TCR was sampled from a woman in her forties or fifties with active or convalescent COVID-19. The chain carries TRBV5-5 and TRBJ1-6; 7 positions match TRBD1. The CDR3, as DNA: TGTGCCAGCAGCTTGGCCTACAGGGGAAATAATTCACCCCTCCACTTT. Amino acids: CASSLAYRGNNSPLHF.